Below are 31 T cell receptor beta chains sequenced from a single sample in a study of CD8 T cells in ankylosing spondylitis. In TCRdb, the 5' RACE reads were re-called with MiXCR into one record per CDR3 protein. The sample yields fewer than 130,000 distinct CDR3 sequences, around 24% seen once. Sequenced material: synovial fluid, either unsorted or a sorted T cell fraction (not recorded which). The receptors were sampled from a male donor with ankylosing spondylitis.

This clonotype was detected only a few times. The chain links TRBV11-2 to TRBJ2-7, with D unresolved. Trimming pared 5 bases from V and 2 bases from J, leaving 13 bases between. CDR3 length: 14 amino acids. Per the germline V gene, CDR1 is SGHAT and CDR2 is FQNNGV. The CDR3 DNA reads as TGTGCCAGCAGCCTAACGAACAAACCCTACGAGCAGTACTTC. Protein: CASSLTNKPYEQYF. Full variable domain (rest looked up from reference TRBV11-2 and TRBJ2-7): EAGVAQSPRYKIIEKRQSVAFWCNPISGHATLYWYQQILGQGPKLLIQFQNNGVVDDSQLPKDRFSAERLKGVDSTLKIQPAKLEDSAVYLCASSLTNKPYEQYFGPGTRLTVT.

This clonotype was counted a single time. V gene TRBV7-9 combines with J gene TRBJ1-3; D not resolved. The CDR3 consists of 17 residues. V was shortened by 4 bases and J by 0 bases, with 16 bases between the two germline ends. Germline loops: CDR1 SEHNR, CDR2 FQNEAQ (reference sequence). The CDR3 bases are TGTGCCAGCAGCTCGCGTGGCACCCAACGCTCTGGAAACACCATATATTTT. Its translation: CASSSRGTQRSGNTIYF. The whole variable domain, filled in from reference TRBV7-9 and TRBJ1-3, reads DTGVSQNPRHKITKRGQNVTFRCDPISEHNRLYWYRQTLGQGPEFLTYFQNEAQLEKSRLLSDRFSAERPKGSFSTLEIQRTEQGDSAMYLCASSSRGTQRSGNTIYFGEGSWLTVV.

There are a few counts of this clonotype. The chain carries TRBV29-1 and TRBJ2-1; TRBD2 matches at 9 bases. This CDR3 region has 12 residues. Germline V gene data show CDR1 as SQVTM and CDR2 as ANQGSEA. V gave up 3 bases and J gave up 6 bases; unmatched junction bases: 0. Here the CDR3 reads CSVETSGNEQFF. The CDR3 nucleotides are TGCAGCGTTGAGACTAGCGGCAATGAGCAGTTCTTC.

The chain links TRBV19 to TRBJ2-1, with TRBD2 as a possible D gene (5 bases). Germline loops: CDR1 LNHDA, CDR2 SQIVND (reference sequence). Trimming cost V 3 bases and J 9 bases, with 12 bases left between them. The CDR3 covers 13 residues. The CDR3 DNA sequence: TGTGCCAGTAGTATGTACGGGATGTCTGAGCAGTTCTTC. Protein product: CASSMYGMSEQFF.

This clonotype showed up many times. This chain links TRBV12-3 or TRBV12-4 with TRBJ2-5, with 15 bases fitting TRBD2. Trimming removed 5 bases from V and 5 bases from J; junction bases left unmatched: 12. The CDR3 sequence is 18 residues long. In DNA form, the CDR3 reads TGTGCCAGCAGTCTGGGACTAGCGGGAGGAGGGCTAGAGGAGACCCAGTACTTC. It is translated as CASSLGLAGGGLEETQYF.

The genes are TRBV20-1 and TRBJ2-7; D possibly corresponds to TRBD2 (5 bases). The CDR3 covers 13 residues. V was clipped by 4 bases and J by 4 bases, with 14 bases between them. Germline lookup yields CDR1 DFQATT and CDR2 SNEGSKA (reference sequence). CDR3 nucleotides: TGCAGTGCTATTGGTCAGCGGCATTACGAGCAGTACTTC. It codes for CSAIGQRHYEQYF.

Sample share makes this clonotype medium-sized. The J gene is TRBJ2-7, the V gene TRBV6-1; 7 nucleotides align to TRBD1. The trim removed 6 bases at V and 3 bases at J, leaving 11 bases unmatched. CDR3 length: 15 residues. Germline V gene data show CDR1 as MNHNS and CDR2 as SASEGT. CDR3 nucleotides: TGTGCCAGCAGGCACAGGGAACAGGGGCTCTACGAGCAGTACTTC. It specifies CASRHREQGLYEQYF.

The sample holds many counts of this clonotype. This CDR3 reads CASSLGDRDQPQHF. In nucleotides, the CDR3 is TGCGCCAGCAGCCTAGGGGACAGGGACCAGCCCCAGCATTTT. This chain connects TRBV4-1 to TRBJ1-5; 9 nucleotides line up with TRBD1. J gave up 7 bases and V 4 bases, and 5 bases lay outside the gene matches. Germline lookup yields CDR1 MGHRA and CDR2 YSYEKL. This CDR3 comprises 14 residues.

Only a few counts were recorded for this clonotype. The J gene is TRBJ2-1, the V gene TRBV20-1; tentatively, D is TRBD1 (6 bases). CDR1 DFQATT and CDR2 SNEGSKA come from the germline V gene (reference sequence). The ends were cut back, 4 bases at V and 8 bases at J, with 9 bases in the middle. The CDR3 loop spans 11 amino acids. CDR3 DNA sequence: TGCAGTGCTATGGGGGCGCATGAGCAGTTCTTC. Translating it yields CSAMGAHEQFF.

The chain is built from TRBV20-1 and TRBJ2-3; D possibly corresponds to TRBD2 (6 bases). Deletions cut 7 bases from V and 1 base from J, with 12 bases between. The CDR3 runs 13 residues. CDR1 and CDR2 from the germline V gene are DFQATT and SNEGSKA (reference sequence). The CDR3 spells CSVPGLGTDTQYF. The DNA of the CDR3 is TGCAGTGTCCCGGGACTGGGCACAGATACGCAGTATTTT.

This clonotype turned up a few times. The V call is TRBV4-2, the J call TRBJ2-3; unclear D gene. Trimming removed 2 bases from V and 4 bases from J, with 7 bases in between. The CDR3 is 13 residues long. The germline CDR1 and CDR2 sequences are LGHNA and YNFKEQ. The chain's CDR3 is CASSQTRPDTQYF. The CDR3 nucleotides are TGTGCCAGCAGCCAAACCAGACCAGATACGCAGTATTTT.

This clonotype appeared a few times. The rearrangement uses TRBV4-2 and TRBJ2-2, with D unresolved. The CDR3 runs to 15 residues. The V gene's germline CDR1 is LGHNA and CDR2 YNFKEQ. V was pared by 5 bases and J by 0 bases, with 10 bases between. As DNA, the CDR3 is TGTGCCAGCAGCTCTCCGGCGACGAACACCGGGGAGCTGTTTTTT. Residues: CASSSPATNTGELFF.

This clonotype was observed at least ten times. The rearrangement links TRBV4-2 to TRBJ1-1, with unresolved D. CDR1 and CDR2 from the germline V gene are LGHNA and YNFKEQ. This CDR3 spans 14 amino acids. Trimming cost V 0 bases and J 4 bases, with 9 bases left between them. The CDR3 bases are TGTGCCAGCAGCCAAGATATAGGGAGCACTGAAGCTTTCTTT. It translates to CASSQDIGSTEAFF.

The chain links TRBV15 to TRBJ1-2, with D tentatively TRBD1 (6 bases). Germline V gene data show CDR1 as LNHNV and CDR2 as YYDKDF (reference sequence). The CDR3 length is 15 residues. V lost 0 bases and J lost 4, with 12 bases in between. CDR3 residues: CATSRDRRGAYGYTF. The DNA of the CDR3 is TGTGCCACCAGCAGAGATCGCAGGGGCGCCTATGGCTACACCTTC.

The gene calls are TRBV3-1 and TRBJ1-2, with 9 nucleotides matching TRBD1. The CDR3 consists of 15 residues. After removal of 0 bases from V and 7 bases from J, the junction contained 6 bases not matched to a gene. Germline CDR1 and CDR2: LGHDT and YNNKEL (reference sequence). CDR3: CASSQDTGGSGGYTF. The CDR3 DNA reads as TGTGCCAGCAGCCAAGATACAGGGGGCTCAGGTGGCTACACCTTC.

The J gene is TRBJ2-1, the V gene TRBV27; D remains ambiguous. Trimming shortened V by 3 bases and J by 7 bases, and 10 bases separated the two germline ends. Germline V gene sequence: CDR1 MNHEY, CDR2 SMNVEV (reference sequence). The CDR3 is made up of 13 amino acids. CDR3 sequence: CASSFLAANEQFF. In nucleotides, the CDR3 is TGTGCCAGCAGTTTTCTCGCGGCGAATGAGCAGTTCTTC.

The chain has TRBV5-1 and TRBJ1-2; TRBD1 is a possible D gene (6 bases). This CDR3 has 14 residues. Germline loops: CDR1 SGHRS, CDR2 YFSETQ. Trimming removed 8 bases from V and 6 bases from J, with 20 bases in between. The DNA of the CDR3 is TGCGCCAGTAGCCTGGACAGCTACCAGAATGGCTACACCTTC. It yields the protein CASSLDSYQNGYTF.

Concerning this clonotype: A read error may produce the germline difference seen at one junction end. The V call is TRBV9, the J call TRBJ2-7; D is unclear. The CDR3 spans 12 residues. Germline V gene lookup returns CDR1 SGDLS and CDR2 YYNGEE. The CDR3, as DNA: TGTGCCAGCAGCGTGGATAACTACAAGCAGTACTTC. This sequence encodes CASSVDNYKQYF.

This clonotype was counted only a few times. The rearrangement links TRBV6-2 or TRBV6-3 to TRBJ2-5, with 8 bases identical to TRBD2. The CDR3 is made up of 11 amino acids. CDR1 is MNHEY and CDR2 is SVGEGT in the germline V gene. V shed 10 bases and J 9 bases; nucleotides not matched to a gene: 7. The DNA of the CDR3 is TGTGCCACAGCGGGGGTTGGGCCCCAGTACTTC. Amino acids: CATAGVGPQYF.

The chain joins TRBV28 to TRBJ1-4; D remains ambiguous. Trimming left V 6 bases short and J 5 bases short, with 10 bases between. The germline V gene encodes CDR1 MDHEN and CDR2 SYDVKM. CDR3 length: 13 residues. CDR3 nucleotides: TGTGCCAGCAGCCCTGGACGGAATGAAAAACTGTTTTTT. Translating it yields CASSPGRNEKLFF.

This clonotype showed up just a few times. The chain joins TRBV5-1 to TRBJ2-2; 11 bases are shared with TRBD1. The CDR3 totals 15 residues. V trimming: 3 bases; J trimming: 7 bases; junction bases outside the gene matches: 5. Germline V lookup: CDR1 SGHRS, CDR2 YFSETQ. In nucleotides, the CDR3 is TGCGCCAGCAGCTCCCGGGACAGGGGGATCGGGGAGCTGTTTTTT. This translates into CASSSRDRGIGELFF.

The table lists this clonotype with a few counts. The V gene is TRBV18, the J gene TRBJ1-2; a possible D gene is TRBD1 (6 bases). V lost 2 bases, J lost 2 bases, and 6 bases lay in between. This CDR3 spans 13 amino acids. From germline, CDR1 is KGHSH and CDR2 LQKENI. The CDR3 region has the DNA TGTGCCAGCTCACCAGACAGGAACTATGGCTACACCTTC. Residues: CASSPDRNYGYTF. The full variable domain, with the rest looked up from reference TRBV18 and TRBJ1-2, is NAGVMQNPRHLVRRRGQEARLRCSPMKGHSHVYWYRQLPEEGLKFMVYLQKENIIDESGMPKERFSAEFPKEGPSILRIQQVVRGDSAAYFCASSPDRNYGYTFGSGTRLTVV.

The chain carries TRBV30 and TRBJ1-1, with a weak D call TRBD1 (6 bases). The CDR3 extends over 13 amino acids. Per the germline V gene, CDR1 is GTSNPN and CDR2 is SVGIG (reference sequence). Trimming cost V 3 bases and J 1 base, with 9 bases left between them. The CDR3 region has the DNA TGTGCCTGGAGCAGGGGTACGAACACTGAAGCTTTCTTT. It is translated as CAWSRGTNTEAFF.

The chain uses TRBV7-2 and TRBJ1-2; no firm D call. This CDR3 region has 13 residues. CDR1 is SGHTA, CDR2 FQGNSA, per germline. With 1 base removed from V and 8 bases from J, the gap between germline ends came to 11 bases. As DNA, the CDR3 is TGTGCCAGCAGCTTAGAGGGCCGGGGAGGCTACACCTTC. Residues: CASSLEGRGGYTF.

The chain joins TRBV6-1 to TRBJ2-1; D is possibly TRBD2 (5 bases). The CDR3 runs 14 residues. Per the germline V gene, CDR1 is MNHNS and CDR2 is SASEGT. V lost 5 bases, J lost 9 bases, and 17 bases lay in between. The CDR3 spells CASSTISLGSEQFF. CDR3 DNA sequence: TGTGCCAGCAGTACCATCTCCCTAGGGAGTGAGCAGTTCTTC.

The chain employs TRBV5-1 and TRBJ2-3; D gene ambiguous. Trimming stripped 1 base from V and 5 bases from J, with 8 bases between. This CDR3 is built from 13 residues. CDR1 is SGHRS and CDR2 is YFSETQ in the germline V gene. CDR3 sequence reads: CASSLRFEDTQYF. The CDR3 nucleotides read TGCGCCAGCAGCTTGAGGTTTGAAGATACGCAGTATTTT. Drawing the rest from reference TRBV5-1 and TRBJ2-3, the complete variable domain is KAGVTQTPRYLIKTRGQQVTLSCSPISGHRSVSWYQQTPGQGLQFLFEYFSETQRNKGNFPGRFSGRQFSNSRSEMNVSTLELGDSALYLCASSLRFEDTQYFGPGTRLTVL.

This clonotype appeared a few times. V usage is TRBV20-1 and J usage is TRBJ2-3; D is unclear. The CDR3 consists of 13 residues. Trimming took off 1 base at V and 6 bases at J, with 11 bases between the two ends. The germline CDR1 and CDR2 sequences are DFQATT and SNEGSKA (reference sequence). The CDR3 bases are TGCAGTGCTAGAGGCCCAGGTCGGGATACGCAGTATTTT. It is translated as CSARGPGRDTQYF.

The chain links TRBV12-3 or TRBV12-4 to TRBJ1-1; D gene ambiguous. The CDR3 is 14 residues long. Trimming removed 1 base from V and 1 base from J, with 7 bases in between. The CDR3 sequence is CASSLVRRNTEAFF. As DNA, the CDR3 is TGTGCCAGCAGTTTAGTAAGGCGGAACACTGAAGCTTTCTTT.

This clonotype was seen at least ten times. The chain couples TRBV2 to TRBJ1-6, with 7 bases matching TRBD1. The CDR3 runs to 15 residues. J gave up 5 bases and V 3 bases, and 4 bases lay outside the gene matches. Germline CDR1 is SNHLY and CDR2 is FYNNEI. CDR3 nucleotides: TGTGCCAGCAGTGACTCAGGGGGTCATAATTCACCCCTCCACTTT. Protein: CASSDSGGHNSPLHF.

The V and J genes are TRBV6-1 and TRBJ1-1; TRBD1 aligns across 11 bases. Germline V gene sequence: CDR1 MNHNS, CDR2 SASEGT. This CDR3 has 15 amino acids. V trimming: 6 bases; J trimming: 4 bases; junction bases outside the gene matches: 7. As DNA, the CDR3 is TGTGCCAGCAGCCGGGACAGGGGGGGTGGCACTGAAGCTTTCTTT. Its translation is CASSRDRGGGTEAFF.

This clonotype was seen only a few times. Here the CDR3 DNA reads TGTGCCAGCAGCTTAACCCCAGACTATGGCTACACCTTC. It yields the protein CASSLTPDYGYTF. The V gene is TRBV7-2, the J gene TRBJ1-2, with D unclear. Germline V gene lookup returns CDR1 SGHTA and CDR2 FQGNSA. The CDR3 is 13 residues long. Trimming pared 2 bases from V and 3 bases from J, leaving 7 bases between.